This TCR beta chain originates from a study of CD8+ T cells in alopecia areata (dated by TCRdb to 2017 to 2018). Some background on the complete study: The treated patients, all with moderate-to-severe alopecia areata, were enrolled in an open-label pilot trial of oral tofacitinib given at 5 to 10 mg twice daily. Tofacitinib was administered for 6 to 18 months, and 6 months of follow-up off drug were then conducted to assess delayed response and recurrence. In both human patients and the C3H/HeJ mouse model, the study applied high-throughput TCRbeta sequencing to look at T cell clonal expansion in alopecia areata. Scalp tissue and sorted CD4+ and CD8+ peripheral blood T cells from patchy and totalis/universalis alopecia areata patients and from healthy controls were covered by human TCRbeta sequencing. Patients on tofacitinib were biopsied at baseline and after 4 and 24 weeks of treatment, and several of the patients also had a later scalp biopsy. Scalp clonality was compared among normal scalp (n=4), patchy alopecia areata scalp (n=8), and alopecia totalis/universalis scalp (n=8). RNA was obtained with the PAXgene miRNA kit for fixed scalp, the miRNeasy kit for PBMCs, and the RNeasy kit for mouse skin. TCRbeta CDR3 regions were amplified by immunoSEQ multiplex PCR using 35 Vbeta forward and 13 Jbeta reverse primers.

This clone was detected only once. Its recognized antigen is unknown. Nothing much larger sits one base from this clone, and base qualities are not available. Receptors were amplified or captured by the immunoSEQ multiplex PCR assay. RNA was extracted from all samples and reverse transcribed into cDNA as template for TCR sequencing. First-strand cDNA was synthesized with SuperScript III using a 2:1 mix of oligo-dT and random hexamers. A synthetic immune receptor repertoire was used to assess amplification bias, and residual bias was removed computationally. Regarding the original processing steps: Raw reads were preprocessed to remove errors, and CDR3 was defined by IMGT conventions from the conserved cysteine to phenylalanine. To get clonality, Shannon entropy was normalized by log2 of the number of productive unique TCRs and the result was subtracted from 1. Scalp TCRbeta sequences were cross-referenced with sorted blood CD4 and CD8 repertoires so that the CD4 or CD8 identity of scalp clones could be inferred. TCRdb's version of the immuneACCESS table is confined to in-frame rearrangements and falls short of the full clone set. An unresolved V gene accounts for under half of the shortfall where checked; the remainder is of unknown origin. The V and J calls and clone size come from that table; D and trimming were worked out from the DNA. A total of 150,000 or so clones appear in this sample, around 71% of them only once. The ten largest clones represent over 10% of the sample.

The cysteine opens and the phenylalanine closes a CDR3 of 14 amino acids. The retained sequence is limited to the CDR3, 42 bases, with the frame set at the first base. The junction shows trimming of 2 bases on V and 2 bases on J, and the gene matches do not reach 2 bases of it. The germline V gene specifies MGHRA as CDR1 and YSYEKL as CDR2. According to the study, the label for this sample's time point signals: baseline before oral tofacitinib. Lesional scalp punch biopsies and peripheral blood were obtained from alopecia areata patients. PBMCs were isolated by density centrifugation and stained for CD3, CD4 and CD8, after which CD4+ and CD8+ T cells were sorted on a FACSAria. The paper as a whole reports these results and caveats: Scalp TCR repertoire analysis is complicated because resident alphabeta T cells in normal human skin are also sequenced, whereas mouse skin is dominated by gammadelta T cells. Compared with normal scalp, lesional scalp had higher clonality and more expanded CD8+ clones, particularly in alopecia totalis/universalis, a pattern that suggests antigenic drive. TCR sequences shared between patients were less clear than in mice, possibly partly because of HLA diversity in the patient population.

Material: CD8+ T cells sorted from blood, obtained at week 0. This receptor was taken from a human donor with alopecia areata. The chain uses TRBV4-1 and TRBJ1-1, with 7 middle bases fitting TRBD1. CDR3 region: CASSQRQGNTEAFF. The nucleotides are TGCGCCAGCAGCCAAAGACAGGGAAACACTGAAGCTTTCTTT.